Listed below are T cell receptor beta chains from one sample, sequenced in a study of cytomegalovirus exposure and HLA in healthy donors. The table came from immunoSEQ multiplex PCR; TCRdb's copy has only in-frame clones and leaves some out. The data show more than 80,000 clones, roughly 80% seen once. The sequencing sample was made of PBMCs. These receptors were obtained from a man aged 40-55 years in good health and CMV-seronegative. Both conserved end residues are part of each CDR3. The order of the fields is clone size, J gene, D gene, V gene, CDR3 DNA, CDR3 protein. A D gene is named only where the DNA matches it firmly. Not all rows give a size; the values are once, few, many and, for expanded clones, a class.

abundance: NA
j_gene: TRBJ1-2
d_gene: NA
v_gene: TRBV7-9
CDR3nt: TGTGCCAGCAGCTTAGCGAGGGACTATGGCTACACCTTC
CDR3aa: CASSLARDYGYTF

abundance: NA
j_gene: TRBJ2-3
d_gene: TRBD2
v_gene: TRBV4-1
CDR3nt: TGCGCCAGCAGCCAAGGACTAGCGTCGGGCGATACGCAGTATTTT
CDR3aa: CASSQGLASGDTQYF

abundance: once
j_gene: TRBJ1-6
d_gene: NA
v_gene: TRBV27
CDR3nt: TGTGCCAGCAGTTTTTCTGTGGGGCCAGGGTCACCCCTCCACTTT
CDR3aa: CASSFSVGPGSPLHF

abundance: NA
j_gene: TRBJ1-1
d_gene: TRBD1
v_gene: TRBV15
CDR3nt: TGTGCCACCAGCAGAGGTAGGGGGCATACTGAAGCTTTCTTT
CDR3aa: CATSRGRGHTEAFF

abundance: once
j_gene: TRBJ2-3
d_gene: NA
v_gene: TRBV5-1
CDR3nt: TGCGCCAGCAGCCGTCGGGGGGCGCGGGACACAGATACGCAGTATTTT
CDR3aa: CASSRRGARDTDTQYF

abundance: NA
j_gene: TRBJ1-2
d_gene: TRBD1
v_gene: TRBV5-8
CDR3nt: TGTGCCAGCACTGGGGACAGGGCGGTTGCTGTATTCTATGGCTACACCTTC
CDR3aa: CASTGDRAVAVFYGYTF

abundance: NA
j_gene: TRBJ2-1
d_gene: TRBD2
v_gene: TRBV5-1
CDR3nt: TGCGCCTCCAAGCAATCACTAGCGGGAGGCTACAATGAGCAGTTCTTC
CDR3aa: CASKQSLAGGYNEQFF

abundance: NA
j_gene: TRBJ2-7
d_gene: TRBD1
v_gene: TRBV10-1
CDR3nt: TGCGCCAGCAGTGAGCCAGGGGGCCAGGACAGTAGCTCCTACGAGCAGTACTTC
CDR3aa: CASSEPGGQDSSSYEQYF

abundance: NA
j_gene: TRBJ1-5
d_gene: NA
v_gene: TRBV4-1
CDR3nt: TGCGCCAGCAGCCAAGATCACGGGGTCCAGCCCCAGCATTTT
CDR3aa: CASSQDHGVQPQHF

abundance: NA
j_gene: TRBJ2-5
d_gene: TRBD2
v_gene: TRBV6-1
CDR3nt: TGTGCCAGCAGTGGAGCGGGGGGGCACGAGACCCAGTACTTC
CDR3aa: CASSGAGGHETQYF

abundance: few
j_gene: TRBJ1-2
d_gene: TRBD1
v_gene: TRBV6-5
CDR3nt: TGTGTCAGCAGTTACCAGTACAGGGGAGCCTCGGGCTACACCTTC
CDR3aa: CVSSYQYRGASGYTF

abundance: NA
j_gene: TRBJ1-1
d_gene: NA
v_gene: TRBV19
CDR3nt: TGTGCCTCTAGGGAGTCGATGAACACTGAAGCTTTCTTT
CDR3aa: CASRESMNTEAFF

abundance: NA
j_gene: TRBJ1-4
d_gene: NA
v_gene: TRBV6-1
CDR3nt: TGTGCCAGCAGTGAAGTAACCACAGGTTCGAAAAAACTGTTTTTT
CDR3aa: CASSEVTTGSKKLFF

abundance: NA
j_gene: TRBJ2-1
d_gene: NA
v_gene: TRBV11-2
CDR3nt: TGTGCCAGCAGCTTAGTTGGGACAATCTACAATGAGCAGTTCTTC
CDR3aa: CASSLVGTIYNEQFF

abundance: NA
j_gene: TRBJ1-1
d_gene: TRBD1
v_gene: TRBV29-1
CDR3nt: TGCAGCGCAACCACAGGGGGAAAAGCTTTCTTT
CDR3aa: CSATTGGKAFF

abundance: NA
j_gene: TRBJ1-6
d_gene: NA
v_gene: TRBV6-1
CDR3nt: TGTGCCAGCAGTGAACCCCCAGGGTCGGCTTCACCCCTCCACTTT
CDR3aa: CASSEPPGSASPLHF

abundance: NA
j_gene: TRBJ2-5
d_gene: NA
v_gene: TRBV7-9
CDR3nt: TGTGCCAGCAGCTGGGGACTCGTTGAAGAGACCCAGTACTTC
CDR3aa: CASSWGLVEETQYF

abundance: NA
j_gene: TRBJ1-2
d_gene: TRBD1
v_gene: TRBV19
CDR3nt: TGTGCCAGTACCTTCGGGACAGCTCCTAACTATGGCTACACCTTC
CDR3aa: CASTFGTAPNYGYTF

abundance: NA
j_gene: TRBJ2-7
d_gene: NA
v_gene: TRBV2
CDR3nt: TGTGCCAGCAAGACGGGGGAGTTTTCCTACGAGCAGTACTTC
CDR3aa: CASKTGEFSYEQYF

abundance: few
j_gene: TRBJ2-6
d_gene: NA
v_gene: TRBV18
CDR3nt: TGTGCCAGCTCACGGGAACAGGCCTCTGGGGCCAACGTCCTGACTTTC
CDR3aa: CASSREQASGANVLTF

abundance: NA
j_gene: TRBJ2-5
d_gene: NA
v_gene: TRBV15
CDR3nt: TGTGCCACCGGGCGAGAGACCCAGTACTTC
CDR3aa: CATGRETQYF

abundance: once
j_gene: TRBJ2-3
d_gene: NA
v_gene: TRBV19
CDR3nt: TGTGCCAGTAGTATTATGGGGGGGCCTGATACGCAGTATTTT
CDR3aa: CASSIMGGPDTQYF

abundance: NA
j_gene: TRBJ2-5
d_gene: NA
v_gene: TRBV13
CDR3nt: TGTGCCAGCAGCCCTCTTGGGGCTGGGCAAGAGACCCAGTACTTC
CDR3aa: CASSPLGAGQETQYF

abundance: NA
j_gene: TRBJ2-7
d_gene: NA
v_gene: TRBV2
CDR3nt: TGTGCCAGCAGTGCGCAAACAGGCTCCTACGAGCAGTACTTC
CDR3aa: CASSAQTGSYEQYF

abundance: NA
j_gene: TRBJ1-1
d_gene: TRBD1
v_gene: TRBV5-6
CDR3nt: TGTGCCAGCAGCTTTGGGGACAGATTGAACACTGAAGCTTTCTTT
CDR3aa: CASSFGDRLNTEAFF

abundance: NA
j_gene: TRBJ2-1
d_gene: NA
v_gene: TRBV18
CDR3nt: TGTGCCAGCTCACCATTCCAGGGGGGCTCCTACAATGAGCAGTTCTTC
CDR3aa: CASSPFQGGSYNEQFF

abundance: NA
j_gene: TRBJ2-5
d_gene: TRBD1
v_gene: TRBV7-9
CDR3nt: TGTGCCAGCAGTCGGACAGGCGCAGGAGGCATAGAGACCCAGTACTTC
CDR3aa: CASSRTGAGGIETQYF

abundance: NA
j_gene: TRBJ2-5
d_gene: TRBD2
v_gene: TRBV6-6
CDR3nt: TGTGCCAGCAGTCCAATAGCGGGGGAGGGAGAGACCCAGTACTTC
CDR3aa: CASSPIAGEGETQYF

abundance: NA
j_gene: TRBJ1-4
d_gene: NA
v_gene: TRBV7-9
CDR3nt: TGTTCCAGCAGTCGAAGAGAACCGCCAACTAATGAAAAACTGTTTTTT
CDR3aa: CSSSRREPPTNEKLFF

abundance: NA
j_gene: TRBJ2-5
d_gene: TRBD2
v_gene: TRBV6-1
CDR3nt: TGTGCCAGCAGTGAAGTTGGGGGGGGTCGGGGTGGGGAGACCCAGTACTTC
CDR3aa: CASSEVGGGRGGETQYF

abundance: few
j_gene: TRBJ2-7
d_gene: TRBD2
v_gene: TRBV7-6
CDR3nt: TGTGCCAGCAGCTTAGGACTAGCGGGATACGAGCAGTACTTC
CDR3aa: CASSLGLAGYEQYF

abundance: once
j_gene: TRBJ1-2
d_gene: TRBD1
v_gene: TRBV19
CDR3nt: TGTGCCAGTACCGCGACAGGGGACTATGGCTACACCTTC
CDR3aa: CASTATGDYGYTF

abundance: NA
j_gene: TRBJ1-2
d_gene: NA
v_gene: TRBV13
CDR3nt: TGTGCCAGCAGCTTGGGCAGGGCCCATGGCTACACCTTC
CDR3aa: CASSLGRAHGYTF

abundance: NA
j_gene: TRBJ2-3
d_gene: NA
v_gene: TRBV5-1
CDR3nt: TGCGCCAGCAGCTTTGACAGCGCCGGAGATACGCAGTATTTT
CDR3aa: CASSFDSAGDTQYF

abundance: NA
j_gene: TRBJ2-5
d_gene: NA
v_gene: TRBV28
CDR3nt: TGTGCCAGCTACACGACTGGGAGGTTGAAGACCCAGTACTTC
CDR3aa: CASYTTGRLKTQYF

abundance: NA
j_gene: TRBJ1-2
d_gene: NA
v_gene: TRBV6-1
CDR3nt: TGTGCCAGCAACCCTTTGAGGCCGCAAGGCTATGGCTACACCTTC
CDR3aa: CASNPLRPQGYGYTF

abundance: NA
j_gene: TRBJ2-5
d_gene: TRBD2
v_gene: TRBV7-9
CDR3nt: TGTGCCAGCAGCTCACGGAGCGGGGGGGCCAGGAAGACCCAGTACTTC
CDR3aa: CASSSRSGGARKTQYF

abundance: few
j_gene: TRBJ1-1
d_gene: NA
v_gene: TRBV5-1
CDR3nt: TGCGCCAGCAGCTACCAGGATACCACTGAAGCTTTCTTT
CDR3aa: CASSYQDTTEAFF

abundance: many
j_gene: TRBJ1-1
d_gene: NA
v_gene: TRBV6-6
CDR3nt: TGTGCCAGCAGTTACTGGAGCTTCAGGGTGGACACTGAAGCTTTCTTT
CDR3aa: CASSYWSFRVDTEAFF

abundance: once
j_gene: TRBJ1-2
d_gene: TRBD1
v_gene: TRBV2
CDR3nt: TGTGCCAGCAGTGAGTTGAACAGACAGGGGTATGGCTACACCTTC
CDR3aa: CASSELNRQGYGYTF

abundance: NA
j_gene: TRBJ2-1
d_gene: NA
v_gene: TRBV5-1
CDR3nt: TGCGCCAGCGGGGCTCAAAGCTCCTACAATGAGCAGTTCTTC
CDR3aa: CASGAQSSYNEQFF

abundance: NA
j_gene: TRBJ2-3
d_gene: TRBD2
v_gene: TRBV2
CDR3nt: TGTGCCAGCAGTGAAGAGGGAATTCCGGGACTAGCGGGGTTGGGTGGCACAGATACGCAGTATTTT
CDR3aa: CASSEEGIPGLAGLGGTDTQYF

abundance: few
j_gene: TRBJ2-3
d_gene: TRBD1
v_gene: TRBV7-3
CDR3nt: TGTGCCAGCAGCCATGGACAGGGAATAGATACGCAGTATTTT
CDR3aa: CASSHGQGIDTQYF

abundance: NA
j_gene: TRBJ2-5
d_gene: NA
v_gene: TRBV15
CDR3nt: TGTGCCACCAGCAGACTAGGAGAGACCCAGTACTTC
CDR3aa: CATSRLGETQYF

abundance: once
j_gene: TRBJ2-1
d_gene: TRBD2
v_gene: TRBV7-3
CDR3nt: TGTGCCAGCAGCTTAAGTACTAGCGGTTGGGATGAGCAGTTCTTC
CDR3aa: CASSLSTSGWDEQFF

abundance: NA
j_gene: TRBJ2-5
d_gene: TRBD1
v_gene: TRBV11-3
CDR3nt: TGTGCCAGCAGCTTAGAACAAAAGGGACAAGACAGGGACCAAGAGACCCAGTACTTC
CDR3aa: CASSLEQKGQDRDQETQYF

abundance: NA
j_gene: TRBJ2-5
d_gene: NA
v_gene: TRBV12-5
CDR3nt: TGTGCTAGTGTCCTGCGGGACCCTGGGGAGACCCAGTACTTC
CDR3aa: CASVLRDPGETQYF

abundance: once
j_gene: TRBJ1-1
d_gene: TRBD1
v_gene: TRBV5-4
CDR3nt: TGTGCCAGCAGCCCACCGACAGGGGAGAGGGGTGAAGCTTTCTTT
CDR3aa: CASSPPTGERGEAFF

abundance: NA
j_gene: TRBJ2-1
d_gene: TRBD1
v_gene: TRBV6-4
CDR3nt: TGTGCCAGCAGTACTCAGGGGGGACAGGGCAACAATGAGCAGTTCTTC
CDR3aa: CASSTQGGQGNNEQFF

abundance: NA
j_gene: TRBJ2-2
d_gene: TRBD2
v_gene: TRBV6-1
CDR3nt: TGTGCCAGCAGTTCGACTAGCACCACCGGGGAGCTGTTTTTT
CDR3aa: CASSSTSTTGELFF

abundance: NA
j_gene: TRBJ2-7
d_gene: NA
v_gene: TRBV18
CDR3nt: TGTGCCAGCTCACAGGACGGGGACTCCTACGAGCAGTACTTC
CDR3aa: CASSQDGDSYEQYF

abundance: NA
j_gene: TRBJ2-1
d_gene: NA
v_gene: TRBV9
CDR3nt: TGTGCCAGCAGCGTAGCCACACCTCCTGGCGGCAATGAGCAGTTCTTC
CDR3aa: CASSVATPPGGNEQFF